Shown below are 2 T cell receptor beta chains from a single sample sequenced in a study of T cell responses to AZD1222 COVID-19 vaccine. Assay used: immunoSEQ multiplex PCR; TCRdb lists only in-frame clones, some missing. The sample holds about 160,000 clones; roughly nine tenths are singletons and the top ten take roughly 4.4%. This sample comprised peripheral blood, obtained on day 0 of MenACWY control vaccination. The receptors here all came from an adult in good health.

The V call is TRBV28, the J call TRBJ1-2; 8 positions match TRBD1. The CDR3 extends over 15 amino acids. Trimming took 6 bases from V and 5 from J; bases not matched to a gene: 11. CDR1 MDHEN and CDR2 SYDVKM come from the germline V gene. CDR3 amino acids: CASSLSQGAQYGYTF. For the CDR3, the DNA is TGTGCCAGCAGCCTTTCCCAGGGGGCACAATATGGCTACACCTTC.

CDR3 residues: CASRVWAGNTIYF. CDR3 sequence (DNA): TGTGCCAGCAGGGTCTGGGCTGGAAACACCATATATTTT. The V gene is TRBV6-5, the J gene TRBJ1-3; D remains unclear. In germline, CDR1 is MNHEY, CDR2 SVGAGI. The germline V and J ends were trimmed by 6 bases and 2 bases, with 8 bases remaining between them. The CDR3 is 13 amino acids.